These 27 T cell receptor beta chains originate from one sample sequenced in a study of patients and donors after allogeneic stem cell transplantation. Using its own MiXCR run on the RT-PCR reads, TCRdb lists one record per CDR3 protein. The table has under 170,000 distinct CDR3 sequences, 37% seen once; the top ten hold less than 60%. Sequencing was performed on blood, either unsorted or a sorted T cell fraction (not recorded which). The origin of the receptors is a human donor who was either an allogeneic HSCT recipient or a stem cell or donor lymphocyte infusion donor (not recorded which). It is not recorded whose cells these are; they may come from a transplant donor.

This clonotype was seen a handful of times. This sequence joins TRBV12-3 or TRBV12-4 and TRBJ1-1; perhaps TRBD1 as D (5 bases). V was clipped by 5 bases and J by 6 bases, with 10 bases between them. There are 12 residues in the CDR3. CDR3 bases: TGTGCCAGCAGTGACAGTTGGGCTGAAGCTTTCTTT. It translates to CASSDSWAEAFF.

This chain uses TRBV20-1 with TRBJ1-2; 10 nucleotides agree with TRBD1. Germline lookup yields CDR1 DFQATT and CDR2 SNEGSKA (reference sequence). The CDR3 loop spans 14 amino acids. The V gene end was trimmed by 5 bases and the J gene end by 4 bases; junction bases not matched to a gene: 7. CDR3 coding DNA: TGCAGTGCTCCCCCGGACAGGGGGGCCTATGGCTACACCTTC. This codes for CSAPPDRGAYGYTF.

The chain combines TRBV7-2 with TRBJ1-1, with a weak D call TRBD1 (6 bases). Per germline, CDR1 SGHTA and CDR2 FQGNSA. Trimming stripped 1 base from V and 1 base from J, with 10 bases between. This CDR3 spans 15 amino acids. The CDR3 DNA sequence: TGTGCCAGCAGCTTAGAACCCAGGGGGAACACTGAAGCTTTCTTT. It encodes CASSLEPRGNTEAFF.

The chain has TRBV6-2 or TRBV6-3 and TRBJ2-7; D remains unclear. CDR1 and CDR2 (germline): MNHEY, SVGEGT. CDR3 size: 11 residues. V gave up 5 bases and J gave up 4 bases, with 6 bases separating them. Here the CDR3 reads CASSASYEQYF. DNA of the CDR3: TGTGCCAGCAGTGCGAGTTACGAGCAGTACTTC.

V usage is TRBV10-3 and J usage is TRBJ1-2; perhaps TRBD1 as D (6 bases). Looked up from germline, CDR1 is ENHRY and CDR2 is SYGVKD. V was trimmed by 8 bases and J by 4 bases, leaving 11 bases between them. The CDR3 runs 12 residues. The CDR3 loop reads CAIATGFYGYTF. CDR3 nucleotides: TGTGCCATCGCGACAGGATTCTATGGCTACACCTTC.

The CDR3 reads CASSVGGTSSDTQYF. The CDR3 bases are TGTGCCAGCAGCGTAGGGGGGACCTCCTCCGATACGCAGTATTTT. J is TRBJ2-3 and V is TRBV9, with D perhaps given as TRBD1 or TRBD2 (5 bases each). Germline V lookup: CDR1 SGDLS, CDR2 YYNGEE. V shed 0 bases and J shed 6 bases, with 14 bases lying between them. This CDR3 spans 15 amino acids.

The chain is built from TRBV6-6 and TRBJ1-3; perhaps TRBD1 as D (6 bases). This CDR3 has 16 amino acids. Germline V gives CDR1 MNHNY, CDR2 SVGAGI (reference sequence). V was shortened by 6 bases and J by 2 bases, with 17 bases between the two germline ends. In DNA form, the CDR3 reads TGTGCCAGCAGCTGGGACATACCTCGGCCTGGAAACACCATATATTTT. Its protein is CASSWDIPRPGNTIYF.

The chain combines TRBV27 with TRBJ1-1; D is undetermined. The CDR3 consists of 14 residues. CDR1 is MNHEY and CDR2 is SMNVEV in the germline V gene (reference sequence). V was trimmed by 3 bases and J by 0 bases, leaving 8 bases between them. The CDR3 sequence is CASSLTLMNTEAFF. The CDR3 nucleotides are TGTGCCAGCAGTTTGACTCTTATGAACACTGAAGCTTTCTTT.

The chain joins TRBV29-1 to TRBJ1-1; D gene unclear. Germline V gene data show CDR1 as SQVTM and CDR2 as ANQGSEA. The V end lost 7 bases, the J end lost 2 bases, and 17 bases lay between the germline ends. The CDR3 is 14 residues long. The CDR3 sequence: CSARVAAFNTEAFF. The CDR3 nucleotides read TGCAGCGCCCGCGTGGCAGCTTTCAACACTGAAGCTTTCTTT. The variable domain in full, completed from reference TRBV29-1 and TRBJ1-1, reads SAVISQKPSRDICQRGTSLTIQCQVDSQVTMMFWYRQQPGQSLTLIATANQGSEATYESGFVIDKFPISRPNLTFSTLTVSNMSPEDSSIYLCSARVAAFNTEAFFGQGTRLTVV.

The chain recombines TRBV14 with TRBJ2-1; no reliable D call. The CDR3 sequence is 13 residues long. The V gene's germline CDR1 is SGHDN and CDR2 FVKESK. Trimming shortened V by 4 bases and J by 10 bases, and 14 bases separated the two germline ends. This CDR3 reads CASSPFLLMEQFF. In nucleotides, the CDR3 is TGTGCCAGCAGCCCGTTTCTCCTAATGGAGCAGTTCTTC.

The rearrangement joins TRBV29-1 to TRBJ1-4, with TRBD1 matching over 9 bases. The CDR3 runs to 13 residues. The ends lost 6 bases at V and 8 bases at J; junction bases unmatched: 7. The germline gives CDR1 SQVTM, CDR2 ANQGSEA. The CDR3 sequence: CSVRQGQGEKLFF. CDR3 DNA sequence: TGCAGCGTCCGACAGGGACAGGGCGAAAAACTGTTTTTT.

This clonotype was seen a few times. The chain carries TRBV7-2 and TRBJ2-3; 7 bases line up with TRBD2. The junction had 3 bases not matched to a gene; V was cut back by 4 bases and J by 5 bases. CDR1 is SGHTA and CDR2 is FQGNSA in the germline V gene. CDR3 length: 13 amino acids. CDR3 nucleotide sequence: TGTGCCAGCAGCTCCCGGGGGGTAGATACGCAGTATTTT. This encodes CASSSRGVDTQYF.

CDR3 bases: TGTGCCAGCTCCGGGACAGGCATCTACGAGCAGTACTTC. It is translated as CASSGTGIYEQYF. The chain has TRBV25-1 and TRBJ2-7, with 8 bases matching TRBD1. V was pared by 8 bases and J by 3 bases, with 6 bases of the junction left unmatched. Germline V gene sequence: CDR1 MGHDK, CDR2 SYGVNS. This CDR3 is built from 13 residues.

The gene calls are TRBV6-5 and TRBJ2-5, with D possibly being TRBD1 (5 bases). Germline-derived CDR1 and CDR2 are MNHEY and SVGAGI. This CDR3 region has 17 residues. Trimming removed 0 bases at V and 0 bases at J, with 14 bases between. CDR3 coding DNA: TGTGCCAGCAGTTACTCTGGGGCCAAGAAAGACCAAGAGACCCAGTACTTC. Protein: CASSYSGAKKDQETQYF.

This clonotype occurred a few times. The V call is TRBV12-3 or TRBV12-4, the J call TRBJ2-3; 7 bases align to TRBD2. The CDR3 runs 15 residues. With 3 bases clipped from V and 2 bases from J, the junction kept 5 bases outside the gene matches. The CDR3 loop reads CASSLGGLPTDTQYF. In DNA, the CDR3 is TGTGCCAGCAGTTTGGGGGGACTACCCACAGATACGCAGTATTTT.

The rearrangement links TRBV20-1 to TRBJ2-3; D may be TRBD1 or TRBD2 (6 bases each). The ends were cut back, 2 bases at V and 0 bases at J, with 12 bases in the middle. This CDR3 region has 15 residues. Germline CDR1 and CDR2: DFQATT and SNEGSKA (reference sequence). The CDR3 DNA reads as TGCAGTGCTAGAACTGGGGGGCCCAGCACAGATACGCAGTATTTT. Translated: CSARTGGPSTDTQYF.

This clonotype was observed a handful of times. The chain has TRBV5-1 and TRBJ1-1, with TRBD1 as a possible D gene (5 bases). Germline-derived CDR1 and CDR2 are SGHRS and YFSETQ. Trimming removed 6 bases at V and 0 bases at J, with 18 bases between. This CDR3 has 16 residues. CDR3 sequence (DNA): TGCGCCAGCACCCGTTCCCCAGGGCGGATGAACACTGAAGCTTTCTTT. Translating it yields CASTRSPGRMNTEAFF.

The V call is TRBV20-1, the J call TRBJ2-3; weak D call: TRBD1 (7 bases). V was pared by 3 bases and J by 0 bases, with 22 bases between. CDR3 length: 18 amino acids. Germline V gives CDR1 DFQATT, CDR2 SNEGSKA (reference sequence). Written as DNA, the CDR3 is TGCAGTGCTAGGAGGGGGCCGCTGACTAGACGAAGCACAGATACGCAGTATTTT. This codes for CSARRGPLTRRSTDTQYF.

There are a few counts of this clonotype. The rearrangement links TRBV7-9 to TRBJ2-2; unclear D gene. The V end was cut by 1 base, the J end by 6 bases, with 6 bases between. Germline values: CDR1 SEHNR, CDR2 FQNEAQ (reference sequence). This CDR3 is built from 13 residues. The CDR3 is CASSLGSSGELFF. The CDR3 DNA sequence: TGTGCCAGCAGCTTAGGAAGTTCCGGGGAGCTGTTTTTT. The full variable domain, with the rest looked up from reference TRBV7-9 and TRBJ2-2, is DTGVSQNPRHKITKRGQNVTFRCDPISEHNRLYWYRQTLGQGPEFLTYFQNEAQLEKSRLLSDRFSAERPKGSFSTLEIQRTEQGDSAMYLCASSLGSSGELFFGEGSRLTVL.

The chain has TRBV29-1 and TRBJ2-2, with unresolved D. The CDR3 is made up of 10 amino acids. Trimming left V 2 bases short and J 7 bases short, with 2 bases between. Germline V gene data show CDR1 as SQVTM and CDR2 as ANQGSEA. The CDR3 coding sequence is TGCAGCGTTGAAAACGGGGAGCTGTTTTTT. This translates into CSVENGELFF.

The V gene is TRBV29-1, the J gene TRBJ2-2, with D tentatively TRBD2 (5 bases). The CDR3 totals 12 residues. The V end was cut by 0 bases, the J end by 14 bases, with 13 bases between. The germline V gene has CDR1 SQVTM and CDR2 ANQGSEA. Here the CDR3 DNA reads TGCAGCGTTGAAGATCGGGGAACAGATCTGTTTTTT. Protein: CSVEDRGTDLFF.

The genes are TRBV28 and TRBJ1-4; D gene unclear. Trimming took 2 bases from V and 6 from J, leaving 7 bases between them. CDR1 MDHEN and CDR2 SYDVKM come from the germline V gene. The CDR3 is made up of 13 amino acids. CDR3 sequence (DNA): TGTGCCAGCAGTTTAAGGTTTTATGAAAAACTGTTTTTT. It translates to CASSLRFYEKLFF.

The gene calls are TRBV2 and TRBJ1-1; no definite D call. V was cut by 8 bases and J by 4 bases, with 11 bases left in between. The CDR3 has 12 residues. Germline assignment: CDR1 SNHLY and CDR2 FYNNEI. The CDR3 DNA sequence: TGTGCCAGCCCTGGGTTGCGCACTGAAGCTTTCTTT. Encoded protein: CASPGLRTEAFF.

The CDR3 sequence is CASRQGFSPNQPQHF. The CDR3 DNA reads as TGCGCCAGCCGACAGGGATTTTCCCCTAATCAGCCCCAGCATTTT. The gene calls are TRBV5-1 and TRBJ1-5; 7 positions match TRBD1. Trimming removed 7 bases from V and 4 bases from J; junction bases left unmatched: 11. Germline lookup yields CDR1 SGHRS and CDR2 YFSETQ. CDR3 length: 15 amino acids.

The chain recombines TRBV12-3 or TRBV12-4 with TRBJ1-2; D ambiguous. V lost 6 bases and J lost 4, with 15 bases in between. This CDR3 comprises 14 residues. The CDR3 DNA follows: TGTGCCAGCAGCCCGACTATCCAAGGCTATGGCTACACCTTC. It encodes CASSPTIQGYGYTF.

This rearrangement joins TRBV9 to TRBJ2-7; TRBD2 agrees at 7 bases. The trim removed 2 bases at V and 6 bases at J, leaving 8 bases unmatched. Per germline, CDR1 SGDLS and CDR2 YYNGEE. The CDR3 length is 14 residues. The CDR3 loop reads CASSVGGGKAEQYF. Here the CDR3 DNA reads TGTGCCAGCAGCGTCGGCGGGGGTAAAGCCGAGCAGTACTTC.

The rearrangement links TRBV4-2 to TRBJ1-2; 8 nucleotides agree with TRBD1. Per germline, CDR1 LGHNA and CDR2 YNFKEQ. The CDR3 is 19 amino acids. Trimming removed 0 bases from V and 4 bases from J; junction bases left unmatched: 16. The CDR3: CASSQEGVLGQADRYGYTF. The DNA for the CDR3 is TGTGCCAGCAGCCAAGAAGGAGTTTTGGGACAGGCCGACCGCTATGGCTACACCTTC.